The 24 T cell receptor beta chains in this list originate from one sample, sequenced in a study of chronic HIV infection and antiretroviral therapy. TCRdb recomputed calls from the 5' RACE reads with MiXCR, one row per CDR3 protein. The sample carries 30,000 or so distinct CDR3 sequences, 7% to 10% recorded once. Specimen: peripheral blood. These receptors were collected from an adult who had HIV and had not received antiretroviral therapy, or was an uninfected healthy control (not recorded which).

The V gene is TRBV10-3, the J gene TRBJ2-7; D gene ambiguous. CDR1 is ENHRY, CDR2 SYGVKD, per germline. V lost 0 bases and J lost 0, with 6 bases in between. The CDR3 consists of 14 residues. CDR3 region: CAISESYSSYEQYF. CDR3 DNA sequence: TGTGCCATCAGTGAGTCGTACAGCTCCTACGAGCAGTACTTC.

V is TRBV7-9 and J is TRBJ2-7; possibly TRBD1 or TRBD2 for D (7 bases each). CDR1 is SEHNR, CDR2 FQNEAQ, per germline (reference sequence). The CDR3 extends over 14 amino acids. The V end was cut by 3 bases, the J end by 2 bases, with 11 bases between. The CDR3 loop reads CASSLAGGAYEQYF. The CDR3 coding sequence is TGTGCCAGCAGCTTGGCAGGGGGGGCCTACGAGCAGTACTTC.

The V and J genes are TRBV11-3 and TRBJ1-1; 12 bases match TRBD1. This CDR3 has 16 amino acids. Germline V CDR1 and CDR2: SGHNT, YENEEA. After removal of 1 base from V and 4 bases from J, the junction contained 4 bases not matched to a gene. The CDR3 DNA follows: TGTGCCAGCAGCTTAGGAGGGACAGGGGGCTTCACTGAAGCTTTCTTT. It encodes CASSLGGTGGFTEAFF.

V gene TRBV28 combines with J gene TRBJ2-4; 7 positions match TRBD2. Looked up from germline, CDR1 is MDHEN and CDR2 is SYDVKM. The V segment lost 2 bases and the J segment 8 bases; nucleotides outside the gene matches: 12. The CDR3 covers 16 residues. In nucleotides, the CDR3 is TGTGCCAGCAGTTTAGACGCCGCCGGGACTATAGACATTCAGTACTTC. Amino acids: CASSLDAAGTIDIQYF.

The chain has TRBV30 and TRBJ2-3; D is undetermined. Germline-derived CDR1 and CDR2 are GTSNPN and SVGIG (reference sequence). The germline V and J ends were trimmed by 2 bases and 3 bases, with 3 bases remaining between them. The CDR3 contains 11 residues. For the CDR3, the DNA is TGTGCCTGGAGTAGGACAGATACGCAGTATTTT. Encoded protein: CAWSRTDTQYF.

This clonotype was detected a few times. This rearrangement joins TRBV6-5 to TRBJ1-1, with D tentatively TRBD1 (5 bases). Germline V CDR1 and CDR2: MNHEY, SVGAGI. The CDR3 totals 13 residues. V was shortened by 7 bases and J by 4 bases, with 13 bases between the two germline ends. The CDR3 sequence is CASNLGEGTEAFF. For the CDR3, the DNA is TGTGCCAGCAATTTAGGGGAAGGCACTGAAGCTTTCTTT.

The rearrangement joins TRBV2 to TRBJ1-1; 7 bases are a match to TRBD1. Trimming at V came to 7 bases and at J to 10 bases, leaving 9 bases not matched to a gene. This CDR3 is 12 amino acids long. The germline gives CDR1 SNHLY, CDR2 FYNNEI. This CDR3 reads CASTETGRGAFF. CDR3 DNA: TGTGCCAGCACCGAGACAGGGAGAGGAGCTTTCTTT.

This clonotype was seen repeatedly, ten times or more. The rearrangement joins TRBV6-5 to TRBJ1-1; 8 bases are a match to TRBD1. CDR3 length: 17 amino acids. The germline V gene encodes CDR1 MNHEY and CDR2 SVGAGI. The V segment lost 2 bases and the J segment 1 base; nucleotides outside the gene matches: 9. This CDR3 is CASSYRSWGQENTEAFF. The CDR3 DNA is TGTGCCAGCAGTTACCGTTCGTGGGGACAGGAGAACACTGAAGCTTTCTTT.

This clonotype came up many times. V is TRBV7-8 and J is TRBJ2-7, with no clear D. Germline V lookup: CDR1 SGHVS, CDR2 FQNEAQ. CDR3 size: 14 residues. Trimming shortened V by 2 bases and J by 0 bases, and 8 bases separated the two germline ends. CDR3 DNA: TGTGCCAGCAGCTTACTGCGCAGCTCCTACGAGCAGTACTTC. Its protein product is CASSLLRSSYEQYF.

The CDR3 nucleotides are TGCAGCGTTGTCCGATTTTCGGGGGCCTACAATGAGCAGTTCTTC. Amino acids: CSVVRFSGAYNEQFF. The V and J genes are TRBV29-1 and TRBJ2-1; the D gene is possibly TRBD2 (6 bases). CDR1 is SQVTM, CDR2 ANQGSEA, per germline. The V end lost 4 bases, the J end lost 2 bases, and 15 bases lay between the germline ends. CDR3 length equals 15 residues.

This clonotype was picked up a small number of times. The J gene is TRBJ1-2, the V gene TRBV5-1, with 9 bases aligning to TRBD1. Trimming took 2 bases from V and 7 from J; bases not matched to a gene: 3. The germline CDR1 and CDR2 sequences are SGHRS and YFSETQ. The CDR3 is 13 amino acids. For the CDR3, the DNA is TGCGCCAGCAGCTTTGGACAGGGGTCTGGCTACACCTTC. Protein sequence: CASSFGQGSGYTF.

This clonotype was counted many times. The genes are TRBV29-1 and TRBJ1-1, with D maybe TRBD1 (5 bases). The CDR3 consists of 13 residues. Between the trimmed V and J ends, which lost 6 bases and 0 bases, there was a span of 11 bases. Germline CDR1 is SQVTM and CDR2 is ANQGSEA. The CDR3, as DNA: TGCAGCGTAGGGACGAACATGAACACTGAAGCTTTCTTT. Translating gives CSVGTNMNTEAFF.

CDR3 DNA sequence: TGTGCCAGCAGCCAGGGGGAAAACGAGCAGTACTTC. Its protein is CASSQGENEQYF. V gene TRBV14 combines with J gene TRBJ2-7; either TRBD1 or TRBD2 may fit D (5 bases each). This CDR3 region has 12 residues. Trimming shortened V by 3 bases and J by 5 bases, and 8 bases separated the two germline ends. CDR1 is SGHDN, CDR2 FVKESK, per germline. Full variable domain (rest looked up from reference TRBV14 and TRBJ2-7): EAGVTQFPSHSVIEKGQTVTLRCDPISGHDNLYWYRRVMGKEIKFLLHFVKESKQDESGMPNNRFLAERTGGTYSTLKVQPAELEDSGVYFCASSQGENEQYFGPGTRLTVT.

The V gene is TRBV27, the J gene TRBJ2-1; the match to TRBD2 covers 7 bases. The junction had 6 bases not matched to a gene; V was cut back by 2 bases and J by 8 bases. This CDR3 has 14 residues. Germline CDR1 MNHEY, CDR2 SMNVEV (reference sequence). The DNA for the CDR3 is TGTGCCAGCAGTTTACCCGGGACTATGGATGAGCAGTTCTTC. It is translated as CASSLPGTMDEQFF.

This clonotype has at least ten counts. This chain uses TRBV7-9 with TRBJ2-1, with 10 bases that match TRBD1. V was pared by 5 bases and J by 4 bases, with 5 bases of the junction left unmatched. Per germline, CDR1 SEHNR and CDR2 FQNEAQ (reference sequence). The CDR3 has 15 amino acids. The CDR3 region has the DNA TGTGCCAGCAGCACACCGGGACAGGGGTACAATGAGCAGTTCTTC. Its translation: CASSTPGQGYNEQFF.

The sample holds many counts of this clonotype. The gene calls are TRBV12-3 or TRBV12-4 and TRBJ1-1, with 8 bases identical to TRBD1. CDR3 size: 14 residues. J gave up 0 bases and V 6 bases, and 3 bases lay outside the gene matches. The CDR3 region is CASSRTGLNTEAFF. CDR3 nucleotide sequence: TGTGCCAGCAGCCGGACAGGGTTGAACACTGAAGCTTTCTTT.

This clonotype was detected only a few times. V usage is TRBV29-1 and J usage is TRBJ1-2; weak D call: TRBD1 (6 bases). CDR3 length: 14 residues. V shed 7 bases and J shed 8 bases, with 23 bases lying between them. CDR1 is SQVTM and CDR2 is ANQGSEA in the germline V gene. CDR3 sequence: CSADLHGTTLGYTF. The CDR3 nucleotides read TGCAGCGCCGACCTACACGGGACAACCTTAGGCTACACCTTC.

This clonotype has only a few counts. The V call is TRBV29-1, the J call TRBJ1-1; D ambiguous. V gave up 8 bases and J gave up 0 bases, with 7 bases separating them. Germline V gene lookup returns CDR1 SQVTM and CDR2 ANQGSEA. The CDR3 spans 11 residues. CDR3 in DNA: TGCAGCTCCTTAATGAACACTGAAGCTTTCTTT. Protein sequence: CSSLMNTEAFF.

This clonotype came up many times. The chain recombines TRBV14 with TRBJ1-1, with D hard to call. The V gene's germline CDR1 is SGHDN and CDR2 FVKESK. V was shortened by 2 bases and J by 7 bases, with 20 bases between the two germline ends. The CDR3 spans 16 residues. The CDR3 DNA is TGTGCCAGCAGCCAAAGGAAGCCTACGGGTATCCTTGAAGCTTTCTTT. Protein sequence: CASSQRKPTGILEAFF.

This clonotype has ten or more counts. The chain is built from TRBV7-2 and TRBJ2-7; D gene unclear. This CDR3 region has 14 residues. Germline V lookup: CDR1 SGHTA, CDR2 FQGNSA. With 5 bases removed from V and 2 bases from J, the gap between germline ends came to 13 bases. As DNA, the CDR3 is TGTGCCAGCAGCCCCGGCGCCCGGGCCTACGAGCAGTACTTC. This sequence encodes CASSPGARAYEQYF. The variable domain in full, completed from reference TRBV7-2 and TRBJ2-7, reads GAGVSQSPSNKVTEKGKDVELRCDPISGHTALYWYRQSLGQGLEFLIYFQGNSAPDKSGLPSDRFSAERTGGSVSTLTIQRTQQEDSAVYLCASSPGARAYEQYFGPGTRLTVT.

V is TRBV10-3 and J is TRBJ1-6; tentative D call: TRBD1 (5 bases). Germline V gene sequence: CDR1 ENHRY, CDR2 SYGVKD. Trimming stripped 6 bases from V and 8 bases from J, with 11 bases between. There are 13 residues in the CDR3. The CDR3 DNA sequence: TGTGCCATCAGACAGGAGTTCGATTCACCCCTCCACTTT. Amino acid sequence: CAIRQEFDSPLHF.

This clonotype was seen more than once but under ten times. The gene calls are TRBV10-3 and TRBJ2-7; possible D gene TRBD2, 6 bases. From germline, CDR1 is ENHRY and CDR2 SYGVKD. Trimming pared 0 bases from V and 1 base from J, leaving 13 bases between. The CDR3 length is 16 residues. Here the CDR3 reads CAISESRGLSSYEQYF. The CDR3, as DNA: TGTGCCATCAGTGAGTCGAGGGGACTCTCATCCTACGAGCAGTACTTC.

A few counts support this clonotype. The V gene is TRBV12-3 or TRBV12-4, the J gene TRBJ2-1, with no clear D. The CDR3 has 13 amino acids. Between the trimmed V and J ends, which lost 7 bases and 9 bases, there was a span of 16 bases. The CDR3 loop is CASNKDLISEQFF. Here the CDR3 DNA reads TGTGCCAGCAACAAAGACCTAATCAGTGAGCAGTTCTTC.

This clonotype has ten or more counts. This chain uses TRBV21-1 with TRBJ2-7; the D call of TRBD1 is as the table states it, not checked on the DNA. TRBV21-1 is a documented pseudogene. The CDR3 is 16 amino acids. Here the CDR3 DNA reads TGTGCCAGCAGCAAATGGGGGACACCGTCCGTATACGAGCAGTACTTC. It codes for CASSKWGTPSVYEQYF.